What follows is one T cell receptor (beta chain) and its context. The data stem from a study of blood T cell repertoires in COVID-19. About the research overall: Researchers got acute and convalescent COVID-19 samples from the United States, Italy and Spain. Sources were T cells, B-cell-depleted T cells, or PBMCs; the material itself was cDNA or gDNA.

This CDR3 spans 14 amino acids. With 5 bases removed from V and 1 base from J, the gap between germline ends came to 11 bases. Germline CDR1 is SGHAT and CDR2 is FQNNGV. The table came from immunoSEQ multiplex PCR; TCRdb's copy has only in-frame clones and leaves some out. The table has over 150,000 clones, 76% seen once. This clonotype was sampled from a woman aged 80 or older with acute or convalescent COVID-19. Sequencing was done on a sample of peripheral blood. The chain carries TRBV11-2 and TRBJ1-1; D is possibly TRBD1 (6 bases). The CDR3 loop is CASSINRANTEAFF. CDR3 DNA sequence: TGTGCCAGCAGCATAAACAGGGCGAACACTGAAGCTTTCTTT.